The TCR beta chain under discussion was sequenced for a study of shared clonotypes between healthy human individuals. About the study: The study used three CD4 naive, three CD4 memory, two CD8 naive and one CD8 memory plate per donor.

Libraries were prepared by immunoSEQ multiplex PCR; TCRdb keeps only in-frame clonotypes and omits some of them. This sample yields around 1.6 million clones, of which approximately 98% are seen a single time; around 0.47% belongs to the top ten. V trimming: 4 bases; J trimming: 2 bases; junction bases outside the gene matches: 6. This CDR3 is 16 amino acids long. Germline V gives CDR1 SGHVS, CDR2 FQNEAQ. On this clone: Its antigen remains unknown.

Study-wide results and caveats: The expectation was that sequencing depth would affect clonotype sharing among donors. Shared clonotypes across all four donors exceeded non-shared ones in generation probability.

This clonotype was obtained from a man aged 25-45 years in good health. J is TRBJ2-5 and V is TRBV7-8; 11 positions match TRBD2. Sequences were obtained from naive CD4+ T cells sorted from blood. Subset here: CD45RA+ positively selected. CDR3 DNA: TGTGCCAGCAGCTCCTTGGGACTAGCGGTACAAGAGACCCAGTACTTC. Encoded protein: CASSSLGLAVQETQYF. The whole variable domain, remainder taken from reference TRBV7-8 and TRBJ2-5, is GAGVSQSPRYKVAKRGQDVALRCDPISGHVSLFWYQQALGQGPEFLTYFQNEAQLDKSGLPSDRFFAERPEGSVSTLKIQRTQQEDSAVYLCASSSLGLAVQETQYFGPGTRLLVL.